This T cell receptor (beta chain) was captured in a study of T-cell memory formation after mild COVID-19 (dated by TCRdb to about 2021). Some background on the complete study: TCR sequence clusters from the two donors were largely donor specific. In a couple of donors, T-cell clones that expanded and contracted after mild COVID-19 were followed by sequencing TCRalpha and TCRbeta repertoires longitudinally. The cohort comprised two young, previously healthy adult volunteers, one female and one male. Points the paper makes about the study in general: Contracting CD4+ clones were located mainly in the CM and EM memory subsets, whereas CD8+ clones were found to be enriched in EMRA. Some responding clones were detected in pre-infection memory, suggesting pre-existing cross-reactive memory T cells joined the SARS-CoV-2 response. From day 15 to 85, contracting clones showed balanced CD4/CD8 phenotypes, whereas a second wave of clones that expanded from day 15 to 37 leaned towards CD4+. Only two mild cases were covered by the study, and larger cohorts that include severe cases with pre-infection samples were considered necessary. The second-wave clones that peaked on day 37 were not confirmed to be SARS-CoV-2 specific.

The CDR3 sequence holds 15 residues, the cysteine and phenylalanine included. The retained sequence is limited to the CDR3, 45 bases, with the frame set at the first base. V is cut by 3 bases and J by 0 bases, and the space between the germline ends is 12 bases. Taken from the germline V gene, the CDR1 and CDR2 loops are SGHRS and YFSETQ. TCRdb names Illumina NovaSeq 6000 as the instrument used. Using 5'RACE with constant-segment primers, TCRalpha and TCRbeta cDNA libraries were constructed, with sample barcodes and unique molecular identifiers added in the process. RNA was extracted from every sample with Trizol reagent. Library amplification was performed in two PCR steps, and a second sample barcode and Illumina TruSeq adapters were introduced in the second step. Libraries were sequenced on an Illumina NovaSeq with 2 x 150 bp paired-end reads. As for how the authors treated the data: The reads were demultiplexed and collapsed into UMI-guided consensus sequences using migec v1.2.7. With mixcr v2.1.11, UMI consensuses were aligned to TRA and TRB V and J templates and assembled into clonotypes. A clonotype was counted as expanded or contracted only when both edgeR and NoisET called the clonotype significant, with the noise models trained on biological replicates. For edgeR calls, the cutoffs were a false discovery rate-adjusted p below 0.01 and a log2 fold-change threshold of 1. As an exploratory analysis of dynamics, max-normalized trajectories of the 1000 most abundant clonotypes were examined by PCA with hierarchical clustering. The CD4 or CD8 phenotype of responding clones was assigned using the separately sequenced CD4+ and CD8+ repertoires. Starting from the raw public reads, TCRdb applied fastp trimming at Q25, assembled clones with MiXCR and retained in-frame beta chains. Each entry merges the rows of one CDR3 protein and shows their most common DNA and genes. None of the V and J calls come from the authors' own analysis; TCRdb made them. The sample table contains under 550,000 distinct CDR3 sequences; only one count was recorded for about 20% of them. The ten largest make up 12% of the sample.

PBMCs were isolated by Ficoll-Paque density gradient centrifugation. About this clonotype: Its antigen specificity is not known. One base away there is no much larger clone; base qualities are not given.

The receptor comes from an adult woman who had mild COVID-19 (a few samples of this study predate the infection). The sample titles of this study are shuffled in the database, so cell type and time point are left out; the donor was told from shared clones. The sequenced sample consisted of PBMCs or a T cell subset sorted from them (not recorded which). The V and J segments used are TRBV5-1 and TRBJ1-2; TRBD1 is perhaps the D gene, given 6 matching bases. DNA sequence: TGCGCCAGCAGCTCTGCAGGGGTTACTAACTATGGCTACACCTTC. It is translated as CASSSAGVTNYGYTF.